There are a few counts of the clone carrying this T cell receptor (beta chain). Its specificity is unknown. This specimen belongs to a study of shared clonotypes between healthy human individuals. Study results and caveats: Generation probability values for non-shared clonotypes were lower than those for clonotypes shared by all four donors.

The CDR3 is 11 amino acids. Trimming took 1 base from V and 6 from J, leaving 3 bases between them. The germline V gene encodes CDR1 MNHNY and CDR2 SVGAGI (reference sequence). CD45RO-negative CD8 cells positively selected for CCR7 made up the naive population, which excluded terminally differentiated effector memory CD45RA+ cells. Data came from immunoSEQ multiplex PCR; TCRdb stores just in-frame clones and leaves some out. The sample yields around 1.9 million clones, roughly 95% seen once. The V gene is TRBV6-6, the J gene TRBJ1-1, with D hard to call. The clonotype was recovered from a man aged 18 to 35 in good health. Some clones in this sample may be carry-over from other donors' samples. Sequenced material: naive CD8+ T cells from PBMCs. This CDR3 reads CASSYYPEAFF. CDR3 bases: TGTGCCAGCAGTTACTATCCTGAAGCTTTCTTT.